This T cell receptor beta chain was recovered during a study of OX40 agonist ivuxolimab in advanced cancers. Study-wide background: Checkpoint inhibitors had been given previously to 40% of patients. Partial response was recorded in three patients: one hepatocellular carcinoma and two cutaneous melanoma cases.

Profiled with immunoSEQ multiplex PCR; TCRdb holds only in-frame clones, not every one. The sample records 65,000 to 80,000 clones, around 80% being singletons. Study outcomes and limitations: Among the lowest peripheral clonal expansion occurred in 0.1-3.0 mg/kg partial responders.

A remark on this clone: What it binds is not known.

The CDR3 sequence is 18 residues long. Germline V gene sequence: CDR1 MNHEY, CDR2 SMNVEV (reference sequence). V dropped 3 bases and J dropped 0; count of bases not matched to a gene: 10. The source was CD4+ or CD8+ T cells sorted from blood, collected in a trial of the OX40 agonist ivuxolimab. This sequence joins TRBV27 and TRBJ2-4; TRBD2 aligns across 8 bases. The TCR was taken from an adult with an advanced solid tumor such as melanoma, head and neck, liver or kidney cancer. The CDR3 coding sequence is TGTGCCAGCAGTTTCAATTTACTAGCGGCCTTAGCCAAAAACATTCAGTACTTC. Its translation: CASSFNLLAALAKNIQYF.